This T cell receptor beta chain was sequenced for a study of blood T cell repertoires in COVID-19. Background on the study: The origin of the acute and convalescent COVID-19 samples was the United States, Italy and Spain. T cells, B-cell-depleted T cells, or PBMCs supplied cDNA or gDNA.

The V and J ends lost 4 bases and 1 base respectively, with 6 bases between them. CDR3 length: 13 amino acids. Germline values: CDR1 KGHDR, CDR2 SFDVKD. Original data processing: Reference gene primer amplification gave nucleated cell count estimates. Assay: immunoSEQ multiplex PCR; the TCRdb copy retains only in-frame clones and omits some. V, J and clone size derive from that table, while D and trimming were established from the DNA sequence. The sample yields around 60,000 clones, roughly 82% seen once. The chain couples TRBV24-1 to TRBJ1-2; no clear D. The source is a woman aged 60-75 years with acute or convalescent COVID-19. The sequencing sample was made of peripheral blood. This CDR3 is CATSEGVNYGYTF. CDR3 bases: TGTGCCACCAGTGAAGGAGTTAACTATGGCTACACCTTC.